Each of the 8 T cell receptor beta chains below was sequenced from the same sample in a study of spatial heterogeneity in lung cancer. The time point: sample taken at primary tumor resection. From the 5' RACE reads, TCRdb called clonotypes with MiXCR, one entry per CDR3 protein. The sample lists 2,000 or so distinct CDR3 sequences, around 7.2% seen once, with 10% to 14% in the top ten. The source material was normal lung tissue next to the tumor, sampled at surgery. The source is a female donor with early-stage non-small cell lung cancer.

In its sample, this clonotype is medium-sized. The chain is built from TRBV27 and TRBJ2-7; 9 bases line up with TRBD2. Germline-derived CDR1 and CDR2 are MNHEY and SMNVEV (reference sequence). This CDR3 is built from 14 residues. Unmatched junction bases numbered 10, after V lost 7 bases and J lost 6 bases. CDR3: CASTLGASGTEQYF. CDR3 nucleotide sequence: TGTGCCAGCACCCTGGGGGCTAGCGGGACCGAGCAGTACTTC.

On this clonotype: A read error may be the cause here, since a much bigger clone is one base away. The chain couples TRBV7-2 to TRBJ1-1, with 7 bases lining up with TRBD1. The V and J ends lost 5 bases and 0 bases, in that order; junction bases with no gene match: 6. The CDR3 length is 15 residues. Germline CDR1 and CDR2: SGHTA and FQGNSA. The CDR3 loop reads CASSPSQGMNTEAFF. DNA for the CDR3: TGTGCCAGCAGCCCCTCACAGGGGATGAACACTGAAGCTTTCTTT.

Judged by abundance, this clonotype is medium-sized. The CDR3 region is CASSPPAGETQYF. CDR3 DNA sequence: TGTGCCAGCAGCCCCCCCGCGGGAGAGACCCAGTACTTC. The chain couples TRBV7-9 to TRBJ2-5, with TRBD2 as a possible D gene (5 bases). CDR3 size: 13 residues. V lost 5 bases to trimming and J lost 4 bases, with 11 bases between them. Germline CDR1 reads SEHNR; CDR2 reads FQNEAQ (reference sequence).

This clonotype rates as medium-sized. The V gene is TRBV19, the J gene TRBJ2-4; D is unresolved. The CDR3 extends over 17 amino acids. V shed 7 bases and J shed 1 base, with 20 bases lying between them. Germline CDR1 and CDR2: LNHDA and SQIVND (reference sequence). CDR3: CASTPWAVRGAKNIQYF. DNA of the CDR3: TGTGCCAGTACCCCATGGGCGGTACGTGGGGCCAAAAACATTCAGTACTTC.

By sample fraction, this clonotype is medium-sized. The gene calls are TRBV18 and TRBJ1-2; TRBD1 is a possible D gene (6 bases). The CDR3 extends over 13 amino acids. Between the trimmed V and J ends, which lost 3 bases and 8 bases, there was a span of 13 bases. The germline V gene encodes CDR1 KGHSH and CDR2 LQKENI. The CDR3 spells CASSPRTASGYTF. CDR3 in DNA: TGTGCCAGCTCACCGAGGACAGCAAGCGGCTACACCTTC.

This clonotype counts as medium-sized. This sequence joins TRBV6-1 and TRBJ2-3, with 10 bases fitting TRBD1. This CDR3 spans 15 amino acids. CDR1 is MNHNS and CDR2 is SASEGT in the germline V gene. Trimming removed 7 bases from V and 7 bases from J; junction bases left unmatched: 11. The DNA for the CDR3 is TGTGCCAGCACGCCCCCGGGACAGGGGTTAAATACGCAGTATTTT. Protein product: CASTPPGQGLNTQYF.

A few counts support this clonotype. The chain uses TRBV6-6 and TRBJ2-3, with TRBD1 identical over 7 bases. The CDR3 runs 14 residues. The trim removed 7 bases at V and 2 bases at J, leaving 6 bases unmatched. CDR1 and CDR2 (germline): MNHNY, SVGAGI (reference sequence). For the CDR3, the DNA is TGTGCCAGCACCACACAGGGGTACACAGATACGCAGTATTTT. Protein sequence: CASTTQGYTDTQYF.

This clonotype qualifies as medium-sized. The rearrangement uses TRBV3-1 and TRBJ2-7; D gene unclear. Trimming removed 3 bases at V and 0 bases at J, with 6 bases between. Germline V gives CDR1 LGHDT, CDR2 YNNKEL (reference sequence). The length of the CDR3 is 13 residues. CDR3 loop: CASSQDVSYEQYF. CDR3 bases: TGTGCCAGCAGCCAGGACGTCTCCTACGAGCAGTACTTC.